This T cell receptor beta chain was recorded in a study of Ad26.COV2.S vaccination and SARS-CoV-2 variants. Study-wide context: A participant enrolled in the COV1001 Ad26.COV2.S trial arm provided the sample. Once or twice, 56 days apart, Ad26.COV2.S was delivered intramuscularly.

A remark on this clone: Its specificity is not known.

The assay was immunoSEQ multiplex PCR, and TCRdb's table has in-frame clones only and misses some. This table has approximately 420,000 clones, around 87% appearing once. Trimming removed 5 bases at V and 1 base at J, with 12 bases between. The CDR3 loop spans 15 amino acids. CDR1 is MNHEY and CDR2 is SMNVEV in the germline V gene (reference sequence). Treatment in this sample: 15 to 20 received Ad26.COV2.S at low or high dose, single or two shots; 5 received placebo; per-sample allocation not given. Samples were taken on day 63 after the first vaccine or placebo injection. The individual, an adult aged 18-55 years, was a donor in Boston. Regarding the study as a whole: In vaccinated individuals, spike-specific CD8+ and CD4+ T cell responses reportedly displayed substantial breadth.

The V gene is TRBV27, the J gene TRBJ1-5; no clear D. The specimen comprised peripheral blood, sampled in a trial of Ad26.COV2.S vaccine versus placebo. The receptor comes from a person between 18 and 60 years old who received the Ad26.COV2.S COVID-19 vaccine or a placebo. CDR3 region: CASSEEARSNQPQHF. The CDR3 region has the DNA TGTGCCAGCAGTGAGGAAGCTAGAAGCAATCAGCCCCAGCATTTT.